This TCR beta chain is drawn from a study of blood T cell repertoires in COVID-19. Overall study context: PBMCs, B-cell-depleted T cells, or T cells provided the cDNA or gDNA that made up the material.

The CDR3 has 14 residues. The germline CDR1 and CDR2 sequences are SGHNT and YYREEE (reference sequence). V gave up 8 bases and J gave up 0 bases, with 11 bases separating them. Authors' analysis steps: Using reference gene primer amplification, nucleated cell counts were estimated. Using immunoSEQ multiplex PCR, the repertoire was profiled, and TCRdb retains in-frame clones only, with some absent. Clonal size and the V and J genes are those of that table, whereas D and trimming came from the DNA. The data contain about 34,000 clones, 85% to 95% of them singletons. This clone appeared a few times. The rearrangement uses TRBV5-4 and TRBJ2-2, with D tentatively TRBD1 (6 bases). The TCR was taken from a human donor in a cohort sampled during active COVID-19. The sequencing input was peripheral blood. CDR3 nucleotide sequence: TGTGCCAGTAGGCAGGGGTCGAACACCGGGGAGCTGTTTTTT. As protein: CASRQGSNTGELFF.